This T cell receptor (beta chain) was identified in a study of CD8+CD57+ T cells in acquired aplastic anemia. Study in general: The average for DNA from sorted CD4+ and CD8+ cells was approximately 3.2 ug.

Germline V gene sequence: CDR1 DFQATT, CDR2 SNEGSKA (reference sequence). The CDR3 runs to 13 residues. V shed 5 bases, J shed 5 bases, and the junction held 6 bases outside the gene matches. An expansion of CD8+CD57+ cells by flow cytometry had been shown in patients chosen for sequencing. The cohort consisted entirely of patients having severe acquired aplastic anemia. Patients were therapy-naive when their blood was sampled. Points from the study as a whole: Overlapping CD8+ CDR3 repertoires of patients and controls contained some 27 shared sequences.

For this clonotype: No antigen is known for it.

TCR beta VDJ and CDR3 were profiled, and genomic DNA was the template. A single record per CDR3 protein comes from TCRdb applying MiXCR to the reads. The table shows around 200,000 distinct CDR3 sequences, with roughly 50% occurring only once. The sequencing input was sorted CD4+, CD8+, or CD8+CD57+ T cells (not recorded which) from PBMCs. The source of this sequence is a human donor with aplastic anemia. The rearrangement joins TRBV20-1 to TRBJ1-5, with 7 nucleotides matching TRBD1. CDR3 amino acids: CSARKGADQPQHF. The CDR3 region has the DNA TGCAGTGCTCGTAAGGGGGCAGATCAGCCCCAGCATTTT.